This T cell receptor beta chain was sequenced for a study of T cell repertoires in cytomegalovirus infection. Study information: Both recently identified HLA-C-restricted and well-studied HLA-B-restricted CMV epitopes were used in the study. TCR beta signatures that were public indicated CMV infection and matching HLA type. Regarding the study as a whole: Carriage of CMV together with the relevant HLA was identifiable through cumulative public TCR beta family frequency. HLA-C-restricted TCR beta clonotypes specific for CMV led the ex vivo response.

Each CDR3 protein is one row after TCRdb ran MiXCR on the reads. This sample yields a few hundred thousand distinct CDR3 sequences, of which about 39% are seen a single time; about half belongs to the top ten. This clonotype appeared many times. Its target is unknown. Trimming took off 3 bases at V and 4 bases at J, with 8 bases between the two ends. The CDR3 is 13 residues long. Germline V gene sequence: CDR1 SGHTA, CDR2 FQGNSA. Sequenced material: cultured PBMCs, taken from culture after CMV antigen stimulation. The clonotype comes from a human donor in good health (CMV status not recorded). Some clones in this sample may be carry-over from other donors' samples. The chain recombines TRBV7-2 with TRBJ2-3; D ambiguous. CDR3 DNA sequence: TGTGCCAGCAGCTTCAGTCTTTCAGATACGCAGTATTTT. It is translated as CASSFSLSDTQYF.